This section outlines one T cell receptor (beta chain) sequence together with its context. Its antigen is currently unknown. This entry is derived from a study of cytomegalovirus exposure and HLA in healthy donors. This CDR3 comprises 17 residues. Losses at the gene ends were 4 bases for V and 5 bases for J; bases not matched to a gene: 15. Looked up from germline, CDR1 is SGHAT and CDR2 is FQNNGV. Separate from the approximately 670-subject first cohort was the approximately 130-subject validation cohort, to which the donors belonged. TCRdb's copy holds only in-frame clones and misses some; the assay was immunoSEQ multiplex PCR. Counted here are under 400,000 clones, roughly 87% occurring once; the ten biggest clones make up roughly 0.96%. Study outcomes and limitations: In vitro, three CMV-associated chains proved specific for CMV antigens. Despite most TCR sequences being rare, some public TCRs occurred in many donors.

The receptor was isolated from a man aged 25-45 years in good health and CMV-seronegative. The sequenced material came from PBMCs. The genes are TRBV11-2 and TRBJ2-5, with 8 bases lining up with TRBD2. CDR3 sequence: CASSYKDSGVGGETQYF. The CDR3, as DNA: TGTGCCAGCAGCTATAAAGATAGCGGGGTAGGGGGGGAGACCCAGTACTTC. Using reference TRBV11-2 and TRBJ2-5 for the parts outside the CDR3, the full variable domain is EAGVAQSPRYKIIEKRQSVAFWCNPISGHATLYWYQQILGQGPKLLIQFQNNGVVDDSQLPKDRFSAERLKGVDSTLKIQPAKLEDSAVYLCASSYKDSGVGGETQYFGPGTRLLVL.